These 11 T cell receptor beta chains share one sample of origin, sequenced in a study of response to subunit inactivated influenza vaccine. Each CDR3 protein gets one entry after TCRdb re-called the RT-PCR reads with MiXCR. Of about 520,000 distinct CDR3 sequences detected, 25% appear once; the ten largest clones hold 1.9%. The sequencing used CD4+ T cells sorted from PBMCs, collected 4 to 6 days after vaccination. The receptors shown here come from a man in his forties or fifties who received an inactivated influenza vaccine.

The J gene is TRBJ2-1, the V gene TRBV24-1; a weak D match, TRBD2 (5 bases). Germline CDR1 KGHDR, CDR2 SFDVKD. V lost 2 bases to trimming and J lost 0 bases, with 13 bases between them. The CDR3 runs 17 residues. CDR3 protein: CATSDYGRDGSYNEQFF. The CDR3 nucleotides read TGTGCCACCAGTGATTATGGACGGGATGGCTCCTACAATGAGCAGTTCTTC.

This rearrangement joins TRBV2 to TRBJ2-5; D unresolved. The germline V gene encodes CDR1 SNHLY and CDR2 FYNNEI. The CDR3 contains 12 residues. Trimming left V 7 bases short and J 2 bases short, with 8 bases between. The CDR3 DNA reads TGTGCCAGCAAGCGAGTACAAGAGACCCAGTACTTC. Protein product: CASKRVQETQYF.

V and J are TRBV7-2 and TRBJ2-4, with D hard to call. This CDR3 is built from 12 residues. The germline CDR1 and CDR2 sequences are SGHTA and FQGNSA. The ends were cut back, 1 base at V and 9 bases at J, with 7 bases in the middle. The CDR3 bases are TGTGCCAGCAGCTTAGGCTTGCGCATTCAGTACTTC. Amino acids: CASSLGLRIQYF.

This clonotype was observed many times. CDR3 sequence: CSVERGGRGNYGYTF. Here the CDR3 DNA reads TGCAGCGTTGAACGGGGGGGCAGGGGGAACTATGGCTACACCTTC. This chain joins TRBV29-1 and TRBJ1-2; TRBD1 matches at 7 bases. Germline lookup yields CDR1 SQVTM and CDR2 ANQGSEA. V lost 2 bases and J lost 2; bases outside the gene matches: 8. The CDR3 length is 15 residues.

A few counts support this clonotype. J is TRBJ2-7 and V is TRBV6-1; D is ambiguous. The CDR3 spans 13 residues. Looked up from germline, CDR1 is MNHNS and CDR2 is SASEGT. V lost 5 bases to trimming and J lost 7 bases, with 15 bases between them. Here the CDR3 DNA reads TGTGCCAGCAGTAGCAGTCTATATCGGGAGCAGTACTTC. Residues: CASSSSLYREQYF.

Only a few counts were recorded for this clonotype. This chain joins TRBV6-5 and TRBJ2-1; 10 bases line up with TRBD2. Germline V gene lookup returns CDR1 MNHEY and CDR2 SVGAGI. With 4 bases clipped from V and 7 bases from J, the junction kept 13 bases outside the gene matches. The CDR3 is 17 residues long. CDR3: CASSSALAGAPWNEQFF. In nucleotides, the CDR3 is TGTGCCAGCAGTTCCGCTCTAGCGGGAGCCCCTTGGAATGAGCAGTTCTTC.

The table lists this clonotype with a few counts. This chain uses TRBV24-1 with TRBJ2-5; 8 positions match TRBD1. Germline lookup yields CDR1 KGHDR and CDR2 SFDVKD. CDR3 length: 15 residues. The V gene end was trimmed by 4 bases and the J gene end by 0 bases; junction bases not matched to a gene: 3. The DNA for the CDR3 is TGTGCCACCAGTGACTCGGACAGGGACCAAGAGACCCAGTACTTC. Translating gives CATSDSDRDQETQYF.

The chain has TRBV20-1 and TRBJ2-5; D gene uncertain. Germline V gives CDR1 DFQATT, CDR2 SNEGSKA (reference sequence). The CDR3 runs 15 residues. The ends were cut back, 3 bases at V and 7 bases at J, with 21 bases in the middle. The CDR3 spells CSASRGPSRFGTQYF. The DNA for the CDR3 is TGCAGTGCTAGTCGCGGACCCTCGCGGTTCGGGACCCAGTACTTC.

A word on this clonotype: At one boundary the junction diverges from the germline segment, which might be a read error. The chain recombines TRBV5-1 with TRBJ1-1; no definite D call. This CDR3 contains 14 residues. Looked up from germline, CDR1 is SGHRS and CDR2 is YFSETQ. For the CDR3, the DNA is TGCGCCAGCAGCCCCGTATCAGTGAACTCTGAAGCTTTCTTT. It codes for CASSPVSVNSEAFF.

V and J are TRBV27 and TRBJ1-1; D gene unclear. The CDR3 extends over 14 amino acids. The V and J ends lost 4 bases and 5 bases respectively, with 14 bases between them. The V gene's germline CDR1 is MNHEY and CDR2 SMNVEV (reference sequence). CDR3 DNA sequence: TGTGCCAGCAGTTCTCACGGCCAGAGGACTGAAGCTTTCTTT. It yields the protein CASSSHGQRTEAFF.

This clonotype was picked up a small number of times. The V and J genes are TRBV5-1 and TRBJ2-1; the D is unclear. The CDR3 runs 14 residues. V was clipped by 2 bases and J by 7 bases, with 13 bases between them. Germline-derived CDR1 and CDR2 are SGHRS and YFSETQ. The CDR3 sequence: CASSLQPGENEQFF. CDR3 in DNA: TGCGCCAGCAGCTTACAACCCGGTGAGAATGAGCAGTTCTTC.